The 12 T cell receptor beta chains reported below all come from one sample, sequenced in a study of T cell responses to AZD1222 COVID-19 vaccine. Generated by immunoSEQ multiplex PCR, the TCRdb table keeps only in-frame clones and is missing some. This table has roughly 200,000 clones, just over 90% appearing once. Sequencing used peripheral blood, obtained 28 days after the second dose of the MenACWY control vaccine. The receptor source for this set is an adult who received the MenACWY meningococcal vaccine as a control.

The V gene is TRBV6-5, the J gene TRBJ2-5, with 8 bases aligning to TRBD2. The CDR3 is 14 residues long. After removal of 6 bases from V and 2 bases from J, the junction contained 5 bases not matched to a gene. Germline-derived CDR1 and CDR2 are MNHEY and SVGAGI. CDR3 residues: CASRTASGQETQYF. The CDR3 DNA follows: TGTGCCAGCAGGACTGCTAGCGGGCAAGAGACCCAGTACTTC.

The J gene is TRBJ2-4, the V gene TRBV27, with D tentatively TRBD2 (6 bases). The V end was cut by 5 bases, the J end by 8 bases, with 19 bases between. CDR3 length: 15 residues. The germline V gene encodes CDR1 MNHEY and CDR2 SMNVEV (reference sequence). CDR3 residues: CASSARRTWGDIQYF. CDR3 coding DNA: TGTGCCAGCAGTGCCCGGAGGACATGGGGGGACATTCAGTACTTC.

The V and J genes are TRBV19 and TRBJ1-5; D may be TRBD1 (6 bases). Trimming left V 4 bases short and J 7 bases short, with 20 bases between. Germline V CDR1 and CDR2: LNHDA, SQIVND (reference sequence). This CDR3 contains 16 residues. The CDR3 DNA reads TGTGCCAGTAGTACGCAGGGGCGATCCCTGGGACAGCCCCAGCATTTT. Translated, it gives CASSTQGRSLGQPQHF.

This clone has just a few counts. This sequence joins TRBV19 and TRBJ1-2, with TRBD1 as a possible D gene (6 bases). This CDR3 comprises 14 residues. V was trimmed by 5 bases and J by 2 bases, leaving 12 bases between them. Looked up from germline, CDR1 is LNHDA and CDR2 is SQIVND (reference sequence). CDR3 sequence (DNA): TGTGCCAGTAGTTTAAGCAGGGGAAACTATGGCTACACCTTC. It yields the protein CASSLSRGNYGYTF.

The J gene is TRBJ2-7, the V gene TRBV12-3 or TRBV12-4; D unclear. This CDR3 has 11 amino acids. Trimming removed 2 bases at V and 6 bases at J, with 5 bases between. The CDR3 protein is CASSLSTEQYF. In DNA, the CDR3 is TGTGCCAGCAGTTTATCGACCGAGCAGTACTTC.

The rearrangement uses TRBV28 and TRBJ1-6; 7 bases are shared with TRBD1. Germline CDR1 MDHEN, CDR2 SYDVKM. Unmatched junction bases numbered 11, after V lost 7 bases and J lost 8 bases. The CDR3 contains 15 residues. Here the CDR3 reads CASTPEGQAYSPLHF. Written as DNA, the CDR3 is TGTGCCAGCACCCCTGAAGGACAGGCCTATTCACCCCTCCACTTT.

The CDR3 sequence: CAISDRGGGNQPQHF. The CDR3 nucleotides are TGTGCCATCAGTGACAGGGGAGGGGGCAATCAGCCCCAGCATTTT. This sequence joins TRBV10-3 and TRBJ1-5; TRBD1 might be the D (6 bases). This CDR3 contains 15 residues. V was clipped by 3 bases and J by 2 bases, with 11 bases between them. Germline CDR1 ENHRY, CDR2 SYGVKD.

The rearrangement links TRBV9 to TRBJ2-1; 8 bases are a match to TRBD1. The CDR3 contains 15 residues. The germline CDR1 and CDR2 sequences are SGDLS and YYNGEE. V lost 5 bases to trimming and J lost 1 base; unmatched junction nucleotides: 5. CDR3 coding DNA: TGTGCCAGCAGTGAGACAGGGGTGTCCTACAATGAGCAGTTCTTC. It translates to CASSETGVSYNEQFF.

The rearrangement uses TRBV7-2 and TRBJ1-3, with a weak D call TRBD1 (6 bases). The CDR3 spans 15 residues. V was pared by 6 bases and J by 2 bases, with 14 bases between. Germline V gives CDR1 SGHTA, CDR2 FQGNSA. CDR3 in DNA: TGTGCCAGCAGTAATGGGGGCAGAGCTGGAAACACCATATATTTT. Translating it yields CASSNGGRAGNTIYF.

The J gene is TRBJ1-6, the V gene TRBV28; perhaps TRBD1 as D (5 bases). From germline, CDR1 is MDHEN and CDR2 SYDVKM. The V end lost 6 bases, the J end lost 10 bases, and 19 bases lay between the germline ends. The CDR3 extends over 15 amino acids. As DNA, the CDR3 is TGTGCCAGCAGGGGGGTTAAAGGGGCGGGCTCACCCCTCCACTTT. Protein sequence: CASRGVKGAGSPLHF.

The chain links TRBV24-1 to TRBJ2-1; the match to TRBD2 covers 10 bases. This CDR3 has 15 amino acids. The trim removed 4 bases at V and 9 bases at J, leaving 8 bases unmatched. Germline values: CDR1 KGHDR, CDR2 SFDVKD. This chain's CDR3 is CATSDPGTSAPEQFF. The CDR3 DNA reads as TGTGCCACCAGTGACCCCGGGACTAGCGCTCCTGAGCAGTTCTTC.

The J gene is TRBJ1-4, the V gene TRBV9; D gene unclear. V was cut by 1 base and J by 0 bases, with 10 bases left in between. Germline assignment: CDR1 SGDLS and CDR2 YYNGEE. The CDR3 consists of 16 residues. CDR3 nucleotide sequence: TGTGCCAGCAGCGTATATTCAGAAGCAACTAATGAAAAACTGTTTTTT. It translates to CASSVYSEATNEKLFF.